This T cell receptor (beta chain) was retrieved from a study of T-cell memory formation after mild COVID-19. TCRdb re-derived calls from the 5' RACE reads in MiXCR, one entry per CDR3 protein. This sample has tens of thousands of distinct CDR3 sequences, with roughly 9.5% found just once. V was shortened by 8 bases and J by 2 bases, with 16 bases between the two germline ends. Germline lookup yields CDR1 SSHAT and CDR2 FNYEAQ (reference sequence). This CDR3 has 14 amino acids. This clonotype was seen a handful of times. Its antigen is not identified. Study-level results: The SARS-CoV-2 specificity of second-wave clones reaching peak at day 37 remained unverified.

Sequenced input: PBMCs or a T cell subset sorted from them (not recorded which). The V and J genes are TRBV7-7 and TRBJ2-7, with D perhaps matching TRBD2 (6 bases). The TCR comes from a man between 18 and 29 years old who had mild COVID-19 (a few samples of this study predate the infection). Cell type and time point are not known. CDR3 protein: CASAVGEEAYEQYF. DNA for the CDR3: TGTGCCAGCGCCGTAGGGGAGGAGGCCTACGAGCAGTACTTC.